The 3 T cell receptor beta chains below were found in one sample sequenced in a study of beta chain features in type 1 diabetes. The investigators reverse transcribed all of the isolated RNA, so they sequenced expressed TCRB transcripts. Data came from immunoSEQ multiplex PCR; TCRdb stores just in-frame clones and leaves some out. The sample holds more than 300,000 clones, around 7.6% seen once. Sequenced input: central memory CD4+ T cells from blood. These receptors originate from a woman between 18 and 29 years old in good health.

This clone appeared many times. The chain has TRBV28 and TRBJ2-3; D ambiguous. With 7 bases removed from V and 4 bases from J, the gap between germline ends came to 15 bases. The CDR3 sequence is 14 residues long. Per the germline V gene, CDR1 is MDHEN and CDR2 is SYDVKM. CDR3 loop: CASTESGRADTQYF. In nucleotides, the CDR3 is TGTGCCAGCACCGAATCAGGACGGGCAGATACGCAGTATTTT.

A few counts support this clone. V and J are TRBV13 and TRBJ2-3; D is undetermined. The CDR3 is 13 residues long. The germline V gene encodes CDR1 PRHDT and CDR2 FYEKMQ (reference sequence). The germline V and J ends were trimmed by 5 bases and 2 bases, with 8 bases remaining between them. The CDR3: CASSRMLTDTQYF. The DNA of the CDR3 is TGTGCCAGCAGCCGAATGCTCACAGATACGCAGTATTTT.

The table lists this clone with a few counts. Other DNA sequences from this sample encode an identical CDR3 as well. The V and J genes are TRBV9 and TRBJ1-2; D perhaps matches TRBD1 (5 bases). Trimming shortened V by 0 bases and J by 4 bases, and 7 bases separated the two germline ends. The CDR3 sequence is 13 residues long. Germline V gene data show CDR1 as SGDLS and CDR2 as YYNGEE. The chain's CDR3 is CASSVEGSYGYTF. CDR3 nucleotides: TGTGCCAGCAGCGTAGAGGGGTCCTATGGCTACACCTTC.